These 18 T cell receptor beta chains were sequenced from one sample in a study of tumor-infiltrating lymphocytes in primary liver carcinoma. From approximately 490 ng total RNA, TCR beta cDNA was generated with a primer in the constant region. Slightly modified ARM-PCR served as the procedure for the TCR beta libraries. These libraries came from three rounds of nested multiplex PCR. TRBV1-TRBV30 forward primers paired with a C-beta reverse primer drove the first two PCR rounds, about 11 cycles each. A single record per CDR3 protein comes from TCRdb applying MiXCR to the multiplex PCR reads. The sample carries 180,000 or so distinct CDR3 sequences, 50% to 75% recorded once. Blood RNA was derived from unsorted whole blood, and germline DNA was extracted too. Sequences were obtained from peripheral blood. The receptors originated from a man aged 35-49 years with primary liver carcinoma and hepatitis B virus infection.

The chain has TRBV7-8 and TRBJ2-5, with TRBD2 as a possible D gene (5 bases). With 5 bases removed from V and 9 bases from J, the gap between germline ends came to 13 bases. CDR1 and CDR2 from the germline V gene are SGHVS and FQNEAQ. CDR3 size: 12 residues. Written as DNA, the CDR3 is TGTGCCAGCAGCCCTCAGAGAGGGTCCCAGTACTTC. This codes for CASSPQRGSQYF. Based on the CDR3 plus reference TRBV7-8 and TRBJ2-5, the full variable domain is GAGVSQSPRYKVAKRGQDVALRCDPISGHVSLFWYQQALGQGPEFLTYFQNEAQLDKSGLPSDRFFAERPEGSVSTLKIQRTQQEDSAVYLCASSPQRGSQYFGPGTRLLVL.

The sample holds a few counts of this clonotype. The rearrangement links TRBV11-2 to TRBJ2-2; 14 nucleotides agree with TRBD2. This CDR3 is built from 18 residues. Trimming cost V 0 bases and J 6 bases; bases outside gene matches: 6. Germline CDR1 reads SGHAT; CDR2 reads FQNNGV. The CDR3 is CASSLDPRLAGGSGELFF. CDR3 nucleotide sequence: TGTGCCAGCAGCTTAGACCCCAGACTAGCGGGAGGGTCCGGGGAGCTGTTTTTT.

This chain links TRBV6-1 with TRBJ1-1; TRBD1 agrees at 8 bases. This CDR3 is built from 14 residues. V lost 6 bases to trimming and J lost 1 base; unmatched junction nucleotides: 4. From germline, CDR1 is MNHNS and CDR2 SASEGT. This CDR3 is CASRGQGGNTEAFF. Written as DNA, the CDR3 is TGTGCCAGCAGAGGACAGGGTGGGAACACTGAAGCTTTCTTT.

As for this clonotype: One end of the junction fails to match germline, which may point to a read error. The rearrangement joins TRBV11-1 to TRBJ2-1; 9 bases are shared with TRBD2. The V gene's germline CDR1 is SGHAT and CDR2 FQDESV (reference sequence). The CDR3 covers 14 residues. In nucleotides, the CDR3 is TGTGCCAGCAGCTCATATGGGACTAGCAATGAGCAGTCCTTC. Translated: CASSSYGTSNEQSF.

This clonotype showed up just once. A much larger clonotype is one base distant, so this may be a read error. This sequence joins TRBV11-2 and TRBJ1-1; 8 nucleotides agree with TRBD1. The germline CDR1 and CDR2 sequences are SGHAT and FQNNGV. The CDR3 spans 13 residues. V lost 7 bases and J lost 3; bases outside the gene matches: 4. CDR3 loop: CASNTTGDTEAFF. The CDR3 DNA is TGTGCCAGCAATACGACAGGGGACACTGAAGCTTTCTTT.

Regarding this clonotype: Mismatch with germline at one junction end may stem from a read error. V usage is TRBV6-1 and J usage is TRBJ2-3; TRBD1 matches 7 bases. CDR3 size: 16 residues. Germline V gene data show CDR1 as MNHNS and CDR2 as SASEGT. The CDR3 protein is CASSGDRVEGTDTHYF. The CDR3 DNA reads as TGTGCCAGCAGTGGTGACAGGGTCGAAGGCACAGATACGCATTATTTT.

For this clonotype: One end of the junction varies from germline; a read error may be responsible. The chain links TRBV11-2 to TRBJ1-3, with D unclear. The CDR3 totals 16 residues. Germline values: CDR1 SGHAT, CDR2 FQNNGV. The CDR3 sequence: CASNLERVASGNTIYF. CDR3 DNA sequence: TGTGCCAGCAACTTAGAAAGGGTGGCCTCTGGGAACACCATATATTTT.

This clonotype was counted only a few times. The genes are TRBV29-1 and TRBJ2-7; 7 bases align to TRBD2. The trim removed 4 bases at V and 3 bases at J, leaving 9 bases unmatched. Germline loops: CDR1 SQVTM, CDR2 ANQGSEA. CDR3 length: 14 amino acids. The CDR3 reads CSVGVRGKSYEQYF. CDR3 nucleotides: TGCAGCGTTGGGGTGCGGGGGAAAAGCTACGAGCAGTACTTC.

V usage is TRBV5-6 and J usage is TRBJ2-5; D remains ambiguous. The CDR3 totals 15 residues. V was trimmed by 3 bases and J by 4 bases, leaving 16 bases between them. In germline, CDR1 is SGHDT, CDR2 YYEEEE. CDR3 residues: CASSSDRGGGETQYF. CDR3 nucleotide sequence: TGTGCCAGCAGCTCCGACCGAGGTGGTGGAGAGACCCAGTACTTC.

A note on this clonotype: A single base separates this from a much larger clone, so it may be a read error. The chain has TRBV7-9 and TRBJ1-5; D is possibly TRBD1 (5 bases). Germline lookup yields CDR1 SEHNR and CDR2 FQNEAQ (reference sequence). CDR3 length equals 17 residues. Trimming stripped 1 base from V and 3 bases from J, with 16 bases between. CDR3 amino acids: CASSLVGGTAFNQPQHF. CDR3 DNA sequence: TGTGCCAGCAGCTTAGTGGGAGGGACGGCTTTCAATCAGCCCCAGCATTTT.

The chain couples TRBV6-1 to TRBJ2-2; D is possibly TRBD1 or TRBD2 (6 bases each). Trimming removed 4 bases from V and 3 bases from J, with 21 bases in between. The germline V gene has CDR1 MNHNS and CDR2 SASEGT. There are 18 residues in the CDR3. The CDR3 bases are TGTGCCAGCAGTGCGGGAGACAGGAAATGGCAGGACACCGGGGAGCTGTTTTTT. It translates to CASSAGDRKWQDTGELFF.

This sequence joins TRBV6-1 and TRBJ2-7; TRBD2 is a possible D gene (5 bases). Germline V gene data show CDR1 as MNHNS and CDR2 as SASEGT. V gave up 10 bases and J gave up 0 bases, with 13 bases separating them. The CDR3 is 13 amino acids. The CDR3 DNA reads as TGTGCCACCGGGAACACCCTCTCCTACGAGCAGTACTTC. Amino acids: CATGNTLSYEQYF.

This clonotype was observed once. This may be a read error: a much more frequent sequence differs by one nucleotide. The chain links TRBV29-1 to TRBJ2-1, with 10 bases lining up with TRBD2. CDR1 SQVTM and CDR2 ANQGSEA come from the germline V gene. This CDR3 has 17 amino acids. The CDR3 region is CSPTHIAGGLSYDEQFF. The CDR3 DNA is TGCAGCCCGACTCATATAGCGGGAGGCCTCTCCTACGATGAGCAGTTCTTC.

About this clonotype: One junction end does not reproduce the germline sequence, and a read error may be involved. The chain carries TRBV28 and TRBJ2-5; D may correspond to TRBD1 or TRBD2 (5 bases each). There are 14 residues in the CDR3. In germline, CDR1 is MDHEN, CDR2 SYDVKM. The CDR3 loop reads CTSSLSGTQETQYF. In DNA, the CDR3 is TGTACCAGCAGCCTGAGTGGGACCCAAGAGACCCAGTACTTC.

The sample holds a few counts of this clonotype. V gene TRBV29-1 combines with J gene TRBJ2-7, with D maybe TRBD1 (5 bases). Germline V lookup: CDR1 SQVTM, CDR2 ANQGSEA. CDR3 size: 15 residues. V lost 7 bases, J lost 3 bases, and 22 bases lay in between. Here the CDR3 reads CSAASATGGIYEQYF. CDR3 in DNA: TGCAGCGCCGCGAGTGCCACAGGCGGAATCTACGAGCAGTACTTC.

This clonotype was recorded many times. The rearrangement uses TRBV10-3 and TRBJ2-2; maybe TRBD1 (6 bases). Germline lookup yields CDR1 ENHRY and CDR2 SYGVKD. This CDR3 is built from 15 residues. V was shortened by 10 bases and J by 6 bases, with 21 bases between the two germline ends. The CDR3 region is CATYKTGGASGELFF. The DNA for the CDR3 is TGTGCCACCTACAAGACAGGCGGCGCCTCCGGGGAGCTGTTTTTT.

In the case of this clonotype: An end of the junction does not agree with germline; a read error may underlie this. CDR3 in DNA: TGCGCCAGCAGCTTAGGACTAACGGGAGAGGATACGCAGTATTTT. Translation: CASSLGLTGEDTQYF. The chain is built from TRBV11-2 and TRBJ2-3, with D possibly TRBD2 on 6 matching bases. Germline assignment: CDR1 SGHAT and CDR2 FQNNGV. The CDR3 has 15 amino acids.

This clonotype has just a few counts. Since no conserved phenylalanine or tryptophan closes the CDR3, a read error is the likely cause. It is unclear where the CDR3 begins or ends on the DNA, so no DNA is shown, and the CDR3 is as TCRdb lists it. V and J are TRBV10-3 and TRBJ2-7; TRBD1 is the table's D call, not checked against the DNA. The CDR3 comprises 11 residues, both ends counted. Germline loops: CDR1 ENHRY, CDR2 SYGVKD. The CDR3 sequence is CAISEGGESRL.